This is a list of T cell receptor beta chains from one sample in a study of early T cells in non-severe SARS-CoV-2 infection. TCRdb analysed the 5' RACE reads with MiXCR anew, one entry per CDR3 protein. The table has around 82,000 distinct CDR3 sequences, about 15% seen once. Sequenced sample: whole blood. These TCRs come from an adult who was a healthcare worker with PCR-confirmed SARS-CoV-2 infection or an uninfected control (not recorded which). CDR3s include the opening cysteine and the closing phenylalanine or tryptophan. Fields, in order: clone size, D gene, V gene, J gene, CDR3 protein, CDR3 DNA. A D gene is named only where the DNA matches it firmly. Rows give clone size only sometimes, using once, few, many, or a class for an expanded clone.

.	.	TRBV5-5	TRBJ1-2	CASSSAVAGYGYTF	TGTGCCAGCAGCTCCGCGGTGGCAGGCTATGGCTACACCTTC
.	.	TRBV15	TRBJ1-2	CATSREQVSSGYTF	TGTGCCACCAGCAGAGAACAGGTGTCCTCTGGCTACACCTTC
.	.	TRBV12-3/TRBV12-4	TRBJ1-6	CASSQETGALHF	TGTGCCAGCAGCCAGGAAACCGGGGCCCTCCACTTT
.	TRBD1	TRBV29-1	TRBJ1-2	CSVVGTESYGYTF	TGCAGCGTTGTTGGGACAGAAAGTTATGGCTACACCTTC
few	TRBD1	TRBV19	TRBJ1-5	CASSTGGVGNQPQHF	TGTGCCAGTAGTACAGGGGGCGTCGGCAATCAGCCCCAGCATTTT
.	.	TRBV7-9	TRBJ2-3	CASSPDDLRLDTDTQYF	TGTGCCAGCAGCCCCGACGACCTCCGACTAGACACAGATACGCAGTATTTT
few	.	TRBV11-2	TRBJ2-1	CASSQSNGASYNEQFF	TGTGCCAGCAGCCAAAGCAACGGGGCCTCCTACAATGAGCAGTTCTTC
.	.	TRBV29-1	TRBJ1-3	CSVRISGNTIYF	TGCAGCGTCAGGATTTCTGGAAACACCATATATTTT
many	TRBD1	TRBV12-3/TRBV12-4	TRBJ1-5	CASSRTGDGDQPQHF	TGTGCCAGCAGTAGGACAGGGGACGGGGACCAGCCCCAGCATTTT
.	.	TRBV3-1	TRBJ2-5	CASSQGLGQETQYF	TGTGCCAGCAGCCAAGGACTGGGACAAGAGACCCAGTACTTC
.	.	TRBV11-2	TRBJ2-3	CASSPQHADTQYF	TGTGCCAGCAGCCCACAACACGCAGATACGCAGTATTTT
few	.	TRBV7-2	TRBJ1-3	CASSPNRAVGNTIYF	TGTGCCAGCAGCCCCAATCGGGCAGTGGGAAACACCATATATTTT
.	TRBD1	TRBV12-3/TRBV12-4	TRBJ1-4	CASSTGQGAVEKLFF	TGTGCCAGCAGTACGGGACAGGGGGCGGTTGAAAAACTGTTTTTT
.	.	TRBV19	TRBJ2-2	CASTDTGNTGELFF	TGTGCCAGTACTGATACAGGGAACACCGGGGAGCTGTTTTTT
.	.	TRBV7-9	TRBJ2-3	CASSAGPLRIF	TGTGCCAGCAGCGCGGGACCTCTAAGGATTTTT
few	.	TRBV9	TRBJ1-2	CASSPTRGDYGYTF	TGTGCCAGCAGTCCAACGAGGGGTGACTATGGCTACACCTTC
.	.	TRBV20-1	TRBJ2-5	CSPSGVFSGKETQYF	TGCAGTCCCAGTGGCGTTTTTAGCGGTAAAGAGACCCAGTACTTC
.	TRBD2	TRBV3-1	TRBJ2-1	CASSQALGGAGNEQFF	TGTGCCAGCAGCCAAGCTCTCGGGGGGGCCGGGAATGAGCAGTTCTTC
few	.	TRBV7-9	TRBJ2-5	CASSLATRFQETQYF	TGTGCCAGCAGCTTAGCCACCAGATTTCAAGAGACCCAGTACTTC
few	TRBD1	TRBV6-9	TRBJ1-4	CASRRWRQGAPREKLFF	TGTGCCAGCAGGAGGTGGAGACAGGGGGCCCCCCGAGAAAAACTGTTTTTT
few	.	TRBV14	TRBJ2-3	CASRRGIPTDTQYF	TGTGCCAGCAGAAGGGGTATCCCCACAGATACGCAGTATTTT
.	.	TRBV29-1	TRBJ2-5	CCAGVGTQYF	TGCTGCGCCGGAGTCGGGACCCAGTACTTC
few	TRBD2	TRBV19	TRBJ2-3	CASSIGGLASDTQYF	TGTGCCAGTAGTATAGGTGGACTAGCAAGTGATACGCAGTATTTT
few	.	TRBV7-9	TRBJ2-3	CASSAHWPVQYF	TGTGCCAGCAGCGCTCATTGGCCCGTGCAGTATTTT
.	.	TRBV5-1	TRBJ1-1	CASSLKEGYLPGTEAFF	TGCGCCAGCAGCTTAAAAGAGGGCTACCTACCTGGCACTGAAGCTTTCTTT
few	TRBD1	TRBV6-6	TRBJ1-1	CASSRRDRGKEVFF	TGTGCCAGCAGTCGCCGGGACAGGGGTAAGGAAGTTTTCTTT
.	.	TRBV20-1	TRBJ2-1	CSASFFESTYNEQFF	TGCAGTGCTAGCTTTTTCGAAAGTACCTACAATGAGCAGTTCTTC
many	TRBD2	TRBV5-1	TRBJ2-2	CASIWGSGDTGELFF	TGCGCCAGCATCTGGGGTAGCGGGGACACCGGGGAGCTGTTTTTT
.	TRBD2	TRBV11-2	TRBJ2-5	CASSRPGTRQETQYF	TGTGCCAGCAGCCGGCCCGGGACTAGACAAGAGACCCAGTACTTC
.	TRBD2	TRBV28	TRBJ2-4	CASSLPRAGLAKNIQYF	TGTGCCAGCAGTTTACCGCGAGCGGGGCTAGCCAAAAACATTCAGTACTTC
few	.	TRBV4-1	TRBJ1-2	CASSQLGTNYGYTF	TGCGCCAGCAGCCAATTAGGTACTAACTATGGCTACACCTTC
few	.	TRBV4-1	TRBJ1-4	CASSQILVVYEKLFF	TGCGCCAGCAGCCAAATTTTGGTTGTTTACGAAAAACTGTTTTTT
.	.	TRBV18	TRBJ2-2	CASSLRTQRGTGELFF	TGTGCCAGCTCACTGCGGACACAACGGGGGACCGGGGAGCTGTTTTTT
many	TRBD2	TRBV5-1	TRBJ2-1	CASSLTGTSGVNEQFF	TGCGCCAGCAGCTTGACCGGGACTAGCGGGGTTAATGAGCAGTTCTTC
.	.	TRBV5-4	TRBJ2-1	CASSSEAEQFF	TGTGCCAGCAGTTCAGAGGCTGAGCAGTTCTTC
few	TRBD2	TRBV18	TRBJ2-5	CASSPPSGGFQETQYF	TGTGCCAGCTCACCACCCAGCGGGGGGTTCCAAGAGACCCAGTACTTC
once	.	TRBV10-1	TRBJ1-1	CASSVTRNTEAFF	TGCGCCAGCAGTGTGACGAGGAACACTGAAGCTTTCTTT
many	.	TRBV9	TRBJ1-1	CASSPEGVGARTGAFF	TGTGCCAGCAGCCCCGAGGGGGTGGGAGCCAGGACTGGGGCTTTCTTT
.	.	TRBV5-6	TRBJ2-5	CASSRIGVKTQYF	TGTGCCAGCAGCCGCATAGGGGTGAAGACCCAGTACTTC
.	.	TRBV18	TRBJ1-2	CASSQGTSLTSGYTF	TGTGCCAGCTCACAGGGGACATCACTAACGAGTGGCTACACCTTC
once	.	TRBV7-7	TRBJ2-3	CASSLVGRRLDTQYF	TGTGCCAGCAGCCTGGTGGGGAGGCGCTTAGATACGCAGTATTTT
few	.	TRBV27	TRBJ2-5	CASSLLFGSEKETQYF	TGTGCCAGCAGTTTATTATTCGGCAGCGAAAAAGAGACCCAGTACTTC
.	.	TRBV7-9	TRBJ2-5	CASSHHREGDQETQYF	TGTGCCAGCAGCCATCACAGGGAGGGGGACCAAGAGACCCAGTACTTC
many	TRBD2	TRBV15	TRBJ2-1	CATSRELAGTSYNEQFF	TGTGCCACCAGCAGGGAACTAGCGGGAACCTCCTACAATGAGCAGTTCTTC
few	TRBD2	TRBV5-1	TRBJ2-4	CASSVAGDVDIQYF	TGCGCCAGCAGCGTAGCGGGGGATGTGGACATTCAGTACTTC
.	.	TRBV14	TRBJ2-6	CASSQDFGRFTSGANVLTF	TGTGCCAGCAGCCAAGATTTCGGGAGATTCACATCTGGGGCCAACGTCCTGACTTTC
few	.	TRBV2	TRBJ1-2	CASSVEGVYGYTF	TGTGCCAGCAGTGTAGAGGGAGTCTATGGCTACACCTTC
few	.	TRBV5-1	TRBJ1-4	CASSFRQYNEKLFF	TGCGCCAGCAGCTTCCGACAGTATAATGAAAAACTGTTTTTT
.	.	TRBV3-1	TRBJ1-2	CASSLIRDGGGYTF	TGTGCCAGCAGCCTAATCCGGGACGGTGGCGGCTACACCTTC
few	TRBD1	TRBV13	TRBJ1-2	CASSRGQGAKGYGYTF	TGTGCCAGCAGCCGCGGACAGGGGGCGAAGGGCTATGGCTACACCTTC
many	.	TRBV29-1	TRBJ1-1	CSAYGVNTEAFF	TGCAGCGCGTATGGGGTGAACACTGAAGCTTTCTTT
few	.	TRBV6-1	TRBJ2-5	CASSATRGQETQYF	TGTGCCAGCAGTGCGACTCGGGGTCAAGAGACCCAGTACTTC
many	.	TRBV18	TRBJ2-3	CASSPSTDTQYF	TGTGCCAGCTCACCTAGCACAGATACGCAGTATTTT
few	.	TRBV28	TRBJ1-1	CASSTRTVGEAFF	TGTGCCAGCAGTACCCGGACAGTGGGTGAAGCTTTCTTT
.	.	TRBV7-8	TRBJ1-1	CASSLDRASLFF	TGTGCCAGCAGCTTAGACCGGGCCAGCCTCTTCTTT
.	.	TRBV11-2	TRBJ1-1	CASSSSSQTLNTEAFF	TGTGCCAGCAGCTCCTCGAGCCAGACTCTGAACACTGAAGCTTTCTTT
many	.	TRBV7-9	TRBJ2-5	CASSLPTLRGETQYF	TGTGCCAGCAGCTTACCCACCCTGCGGGGCGAGACCCAGTACTTC
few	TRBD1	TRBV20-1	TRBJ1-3	CSASGQAFSGNTIYF	TGCAGTGCTTCCGGACAGGCCTTCTCTGGAAACACCATATATTTT
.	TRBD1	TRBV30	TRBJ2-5	CACRTGQETQYF	TGTGCCTGCAGGACAGGGCAAGAGACCCAGTACTTC
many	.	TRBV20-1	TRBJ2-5	CSARATAGGAALQETQYF	TGCAGTGCTAGAGCAACGGCAGGAGGAGCGGCCCTCCAAGAGACCCAGTACTTC